These 2 T cell receptor beta chains were sequenced from one sample in a study of T cells in severe cutaneous drug reactions. The patients sequenced had a carbamazepine-induced Stevens-Johnson syndrome or toxic epidermal necrolysis reaction. Bulk and single-cell libraries used iRepertoire multiplex PCR with TCR subtype-specific primers. TCRdb reprocessed the multiplex PCR reads and stores each CDR3 protein as one record, lacking DNA. The sample table includes under 5,000 distinct CDR3 sequences. Specimen: PBMCs. Source of these receptors: a human donor with Stevens-Johnson syndrome, a severe cutaneous drug reaction.

Considering frequency, this clonotype is medium-sized. J is TRBJ2-7 and V is TRBV6-5; TCRdb's D call of TRBD2 is untestable without DNA. The CDR3 is 14 residues long. Germline-derived CDR1 and CDR2 are MNHEY and SVGAGI. The CDR3 is CASTSGGIPYEQYF.

The J gene is TRBJ2-7, the V gene TRBV3-1; lacking DNA, the TRBD1 call made by TCRdb goes unchecked. The CDR3 sequence is 16 residues long. The germline V gene has CDR1 LGHDT and CDR2 YNNKEL (reference sequence). The CDR3 is CASSQDRRGGNYEQYF.